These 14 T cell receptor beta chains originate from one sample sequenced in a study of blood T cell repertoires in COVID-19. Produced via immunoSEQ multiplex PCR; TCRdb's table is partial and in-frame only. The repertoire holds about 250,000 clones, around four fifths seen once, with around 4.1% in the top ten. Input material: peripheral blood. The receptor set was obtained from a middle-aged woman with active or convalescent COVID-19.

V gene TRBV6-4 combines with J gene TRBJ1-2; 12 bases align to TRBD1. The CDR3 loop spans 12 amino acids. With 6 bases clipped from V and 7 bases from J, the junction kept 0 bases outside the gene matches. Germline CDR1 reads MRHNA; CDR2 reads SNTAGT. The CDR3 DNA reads TGTGCCAGCAGGGGACAGGGGGCTGGCTACACCTTC. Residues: CASRGQGAGYTF.

The DNA for the CDR3 is TGTGCCTGGAAAAAGGGATCTAGCGGGGGGCGACATACGCAGTATTTT. It yields the protein CAWKKGSSGGRHTQYF. The rearrangement links TRBV30 to TRBJ2-3, with 11 positions matching TRBD2. From germline, CDR1 is GTSNPN and CDR2 SVGIG (reference sequence). With 4 bases clipped from V and 7 bases from J, the junction kept 13 bases outside the gene matches. The CDR3 loop spans 16 amino acids.

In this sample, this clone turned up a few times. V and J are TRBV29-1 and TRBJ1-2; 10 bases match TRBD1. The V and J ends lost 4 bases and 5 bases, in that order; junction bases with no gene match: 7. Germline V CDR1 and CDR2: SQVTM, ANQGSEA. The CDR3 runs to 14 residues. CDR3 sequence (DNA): TGCAGCGTTGTCACACAGGACAGGGGGTATGGCTACACCTTC. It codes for CSVVTQDRGYGYTF. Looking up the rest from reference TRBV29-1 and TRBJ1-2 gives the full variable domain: SAVISQKPSRDICQRGTSLTIQCQVDSQVTMMFWYRQQPGQSLTLIATANQGSEATYESGFVIDKFPISRPNLTFSTLTVSNMSPEDSSIYLCSVVTQDRGYGYTFGSGTRLTVV.

CDR3 loop: CASSPLDSPNTEAFF. DNA for the CDR3: TGTGCCAGCTCACCGCTGGACAGTCCGAACACTGAAGCTTTCTTT. The V gene is TRBV18, the J gene TRBJ1-1; a weak D match, TRBD1 (6 bases). Germline CDR1 reads KGHSH; CDR2 reads LQKENI. V was pared by 3 bases and J by 1 base, with 12 bases between. CDR3 length: 15 residues.

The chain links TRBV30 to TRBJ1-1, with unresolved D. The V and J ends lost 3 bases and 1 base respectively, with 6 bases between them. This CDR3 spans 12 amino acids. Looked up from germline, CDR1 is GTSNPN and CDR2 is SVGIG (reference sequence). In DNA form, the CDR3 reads TGTGCCTGGAGACTTGGGAACACTGAAGCTTTCTTT. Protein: CAWRLGNTEAFF.

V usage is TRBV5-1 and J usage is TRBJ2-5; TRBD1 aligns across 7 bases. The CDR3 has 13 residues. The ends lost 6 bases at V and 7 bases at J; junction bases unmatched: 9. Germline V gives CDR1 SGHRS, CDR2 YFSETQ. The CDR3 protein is CASTWDSAMTQYF. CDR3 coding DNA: TGCGCCAGCACTTGGGACAGTGCCATGACCCAGTACTTC. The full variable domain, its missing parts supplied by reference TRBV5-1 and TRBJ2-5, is KAGVTQTPRYLIKTRGQQVTLSCSPISGHRSVSWYQQTPGQGLQFLFEYFSETQRNKGNFPGRFSGRQFSNSRSEMNVSTLELGDSALYLCASTWDSAMTQYFGPGTRLLVL.

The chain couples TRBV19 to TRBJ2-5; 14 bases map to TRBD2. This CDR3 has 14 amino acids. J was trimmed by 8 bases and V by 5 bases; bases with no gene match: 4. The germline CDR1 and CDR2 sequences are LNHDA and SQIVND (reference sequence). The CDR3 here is CASSPGTSGGTQYF. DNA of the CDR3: TGTGCCAGTAGTCCAGGGACTAGCGGGGGAACCCAGTACTTC.

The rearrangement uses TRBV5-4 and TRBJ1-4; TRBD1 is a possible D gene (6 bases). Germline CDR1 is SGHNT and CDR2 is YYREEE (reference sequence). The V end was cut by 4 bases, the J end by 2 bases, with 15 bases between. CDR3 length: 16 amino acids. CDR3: CASSILDRSTNEKLFF. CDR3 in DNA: TGTGCCAGCAGCATACTTGACAGGTCCACTAATGAAAAACTGTTTTTT.

The CDR3 nucleotides are TGTGCCAGCAGCGTTACACAGGGGTCCCCCCTCTACGAGCAGTACTTC. Its protein product is CASSVTQGSPLYEQYF. This rearrangement joins TRBV9 to TRBJ2-7, with TRBD1 matching over 7 bases. V shed 2 bases and J 3 bases; nucleotides not matched to a gene: 11. This CDR3 is built from 16 residues. Per the germline V gene, CDR1 is SGDLS and CDR2 is YYNGEE.

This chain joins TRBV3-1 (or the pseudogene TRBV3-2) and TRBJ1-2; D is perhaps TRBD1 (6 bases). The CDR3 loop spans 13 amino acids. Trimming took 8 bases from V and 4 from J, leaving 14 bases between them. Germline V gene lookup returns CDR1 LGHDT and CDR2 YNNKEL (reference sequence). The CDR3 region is CASEGEQPYGYTF. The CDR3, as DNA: TGTGCCAGCGAGGGGGAACAGCCCTATGGCTACACCTTC.

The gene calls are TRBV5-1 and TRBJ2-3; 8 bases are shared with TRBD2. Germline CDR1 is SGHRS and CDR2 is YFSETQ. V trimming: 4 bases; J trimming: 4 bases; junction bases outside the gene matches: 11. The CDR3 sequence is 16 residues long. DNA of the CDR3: TGCGCCAGCAGCCGAGAGGGCGGGGGGCTCCCAGATACGCAGTATTTT. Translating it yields CASSREGGGLPDTQYF. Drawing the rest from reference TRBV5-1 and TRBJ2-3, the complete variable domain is KAGVTQTPRYLIKTRGQQVTLSCSPISGHRSVSWYQQTPGQGLQFLFEYFSETQRNKGNFPGRFSGRQFSNSRSEMNVSTLELGDSALYLCASSREGGGLPDTQYFGPGTRLTVL.

DNA for the CDR3: TGTGCCAGCAGTTTAGGGACAGGGGAAGGGTCACCCCTCCACTTT. The encoded protein is CASSLGTGEGSPLHF. The J gene is TRBJ1-6, the V gene TRBV27, with 10 bases that match TRBD1. This CDR3 contains 15 residues. CDR1 and CDR2 (germline): MNHEY, SMNVEV (reference sequence). V was pared by 2 bases and J by 10 bases, with 5 bases of the junction left unmatched.

CDR3 residues: CASSSWDRGDTGELFF. The DNA for the CDR3 is TGTGCCAGCAGCTCCTGGGACAGGGGCGACACCGGGGAGCTGTTTTTT. The gene calls are TRBV7-3 and TRBJ2-2; 10 nucleotides agree with TRBD1. CDR1 is SGHTA, CDR2 FQGTGA, per germline. The V segment lost 4 bases and the J segment 3 bases; nucleotides outside the gene matches: 5. The CDR3 loop spans 16 amino acids.

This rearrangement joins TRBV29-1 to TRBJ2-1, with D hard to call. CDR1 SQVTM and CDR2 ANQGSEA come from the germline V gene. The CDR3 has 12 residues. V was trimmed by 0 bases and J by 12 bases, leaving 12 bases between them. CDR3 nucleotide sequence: TGCAGCGTTGAAGAGGTTAGAGGAATGCAGTTCTTC. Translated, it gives CSVEEVRGMQFF.